This passage covers 28 T cell receptor beta chains from one sample sequenced in a study of TIL therapy for anti-PD-1-resistant metastatic lung cancer (dated by TCRdb to the early 2020s). The time point tag for this specimen amounts to: pre-treatment sample, taken before nivolumab and TIL therapy. Baseline tumor samples were excised metastases, mostly pleural nodules or supraclavicular lymph nodes, from the same resection used to grow TIL. Using bias-controlled multiplex PCR with the immunoSEQ v3 hsTCRB kit, the TCR beta CDR3 regions were amplified from genomic DNA. Drawn from immuneACCESS, this table holds only the in-frame rearrangements with V and J called that TCRdb kept. Clones are partly lost; checked studies trace under half to an unresolved V gene and leave the rest unexplained. Counted in this sample were tens of thousands of clones; about three quarters of them appeared once. The ten largest make up 5.6% of the sample.

The sample here was tumor tissue, taken at baseline. The receptors derive from a person aged 25 to 79 with non-small cell lung cancer.

J is TRBJ1-1 and V is TRBV30; unclear D gene. Germline CDR1 and CDR2: GTSNPN and SVGIG (reference sequence). Trimming pared 8 bases from V and 2 bases from J, leaving 21 bases between. This CDR3 spans 15 amino acids. The CDR3 region has the DNA TGTGCCGCTCAAAGGGTGGTAAGTCCAAACACTGAAGCTTTCTTT. Residues: CAAQRVVSPNTEAFF.

The chain links TRBV5-1 to TRBJ2-1; 9 nucleotides agree with TRBD2. J was trimmed by 0 bases and V by 4 bases; bases with no gene match: 8. CDR1 is SGHRS and CDR2 is YFSETQ in the germline V gene. The CDR3 runs to 17 residues. CDR3 sequence (DNA): TGCGCCAGCAGCCTCTGGACTAGCGCGAGCTCCTACAATGAGCAGTTCTTC. Translated: CASSLWTSASSYNEQFF.

The chain employs TRBV11-3 and TRBJ1-4, with 7 bases lining up with TRBD1. Germline-derived CDR1 and CDR2 are SGHNT and YENEEA. This CDR3 has 12 residues. V gave up 5 bases and J gave up 8 bases; unmatched junction bases: 2. CDR3 protein: CASSPGGEKLFF. The CDR3 coding sequence is TGTGCCAGCAGCCCAGGGGGGGAAAAACTGTTTTTT. Supplemented by reference TRBV11-3 and TRBJ1-4, the full variable domain reads EAGVVQSPRYKIIEKKQPVAFWCNPISGHNTLYWYLQNLGQGPELLIRYENEEAVDDSQLPKDRFSAERLKGVDSTLKIQPAELGDSAVYLCASSPGGEKLFFGSGTQLSVL.

V and J are TRBV5-8 and TRBJ1-2; the match to TRBD1 covers 7 bases. The CDR3 is made up of 16 amino acids. Germline V gene lookup returns CDR1 SGHTS and CDR2 YDEGEE. The trim removed 4 bases at V and 0 bases at J, leaving 9 bases unmatched. Here the CDR3 reads CASSIGQDRPNYGYTF. The DNA of the CDR3 is TGTGCCAGCAGCATCGGCCAGGACAGGCCTAACTATGGCTACACCTTC.

V is TRBV7-8 and J is TRBJ1-2; D is unresolved. This CDR3 comprises 12 residues. CDR1 and CDR2 from the germline V gene are SGHVS and FQNEAQ. Trimming removed 3 bases at V and 4 bases at J, with 6 bases between. The CDR3 DNA reads TGTGCCAGCAGCTTTTCAGGCTATGGCTACACCTTC. Translated: CASSFSGYGYTF.

This clone has a single count. The chain carries TRBV13 and TRBJ2-2; no reliable D call. V dropped 1 base and J dropped 4 bases, with 4 bases sitting between them. CDR1 PRHDT and CDR2 FYEKMQ come from the germline V gene (reference sequence). The CDR3 length is 13 residues. CDR3 residues: CASSLVPTGELFF. The CDR3 nucleotides are TGTGCCAGCAGCTTAGTCCCCACCGGGGAGCTGTTTTTT.

Here the CDR3 reads CASSEGLVRTDTQYF. The CDR3 DNA reads as TGTGCCAGCAGCGAAGGACTAGTCAGGACAGATACGCAGTATTTT. The genes are TRBV5-4 and TRBJ2-3; the match to TRBD2 covers 7 bases. Germline values: CDR1 SGHNT, CDR2 YYREEE (reference sequence). The V and J ends lost 4 bases and 3 bases, in that order; junction bases with no gene match: 8. The CDR3 runs 15 residues.

The gene calls are TRBV5-4 and TRBJ1-3; possibly TRBD1 for D (5 bases). V dropped 5 bases and J dropped 4 bases, with 13 bases sitting between them. The CDR3 runs 14 residues. From germline, CDR1 is SGHNT and CDR2 YYREEE (reference sequence). This CDR3 is CASRPGLAGNTIYF. CDR3 nucleotides: TGTGCCAGCAGGCCAGGGTTGGCAGGAAACACCATATATTTT.

This clone appeared a few times. The J gene is TRBJ1-1, the V gene TRBV4-1; 7 bases line up with TRBD1. Looked up from germline, CDR1 is MGHRA and CDR2 is YSYEKL. The CDR3 has 14 amino acids. Germline trimming cut 1 base from V and 10 bases from J; bases unmatched to any gene: 9. The CDR3 nucleotides are TGCGCCAGCAGCCAAGGGGGATTGGAGGGGGCAGCTTTCTTT. Amino acids: CASSQGGLEGAAFF.

This clone has only a few counts. The chain links TRBV7-6 to TRBJ2-1; D gene uncertain. Germline CDR1 SGHVS, CDR2 FNYEAQ. Trimming pared 5 bases from V and 8 bases from J, leaving 13 bases between. This CDR3 is built from 13 residues. DNA for the CDR3: TGTGCCAGCAGCCTACAGATCTGGTATGAGCAGTTCTTC. Translated: CASSLQIWYEQFF.

The chain links TRBV30 to TRBJ1-2, with D unresolved. The CDR3 extends over 12 amino acids. Germline CDR1 reads GTSNPN; CDR2 reads SVGIG (reference sequence). The V end was cut by 1 base, the J end by 6 bases, with 9 bases between. CDR3 sequence (DNA): TGTGCCTGGAGTGGCTACCGCGATGGCTACACCTTC. Its translation is CAWSGYRDGYTF.

The chain links TRBV7-9 to TRBJ2-5; 9 bases align to TRBD1. Per the germline V gene, CDR1 is SEHNR and CDR2 is FQNEAQ (reference sequence). The CDR3 is made up of 16 amino acids. The V and J ends lost 3 bases and 5 bases, in that order; junction bases with no gene match: 10. Here the CDR3 reads CASSLAPGQGLETQYF. DNA of the CDR3: TGTGCCAGCAGCTTGGCCCCGGGACAGGGATTGGAGACCCAGTACTTC.

V is TRBV5-1 and J is TRBJ2-2, with D possibly TRBD1 on 7 matching bases. The CDR3 spans 16 residues. CDR1 is SGHRS, CDR2 YFSETQ, per germline. With 1 base removed from V and 2 bases from J, the gap between germline ends came to 12 bases. The CDR3 sequence is CASSLRQGGNTGELFF. The CDR3 nucleotides read TGCGCCAGCAGCTTGCGACAGGGAGGTAACACCGGGGAGCTGTTTTTT.

V is TRBV5-1 and J is TRBJ1-6, with a weak D call TRBD1 (5 bases). The CDR3 has 14 residues. V was trimmed by 3 bases and J by 6 bases, leaving 10 bases between them. Germline CDR1 SGHRS, CDR2 YFSETQ. The CDR3 DNA reads as TGCGCCAGCAGCTCCCGGGACGGTAATTCACCCCTCCACTTT. This codes for CASSSRDGNSPLHF.

This chain links TRBV28 with TRBJ2-7; perhaps TRBD2 as D (6 bases). Germline V gives CDR1 MDHEN, CDR2 SYDVKM. V gave up 10 bases and J gave up 1 base, with 14 bases separating them. This CDR3 is built from 13 residues. CDR3 region: CATYGGPSYEQYF. In DNA, the CDR3 is TGTGCCACCTACGGGGGACCTTCCTACGAGCAGTACTTC.

The chain combines TRBV6-5 with TRBJ1-2; perhaps TRBD1 as D (6 bases). Germline CDR1 reads MNHEY; CDR2 reads SVGAGI. This CDR3 comprises 14 residues. V was cut by 2 bases and J by 7 bases, with 14 bases left in between. CDR3: CASSYGRGAVGYTF. The CDR3 DNA is TGTGCCAGCAGTTACGGTCGGGGGGCGGTTGGCTACACCTTC.

Only a few counts were recorded for this clone. V and J are TRBV6-5 and TRBJ1-6; perhaps TRBD1 as D (6 bases). Trimming took 2 bases from V and 12 from J, leaving 14 bases between them. The CDR3 totals 14 residues. Per germline, CDR1 MNHEY and CDR2 SVGAGI. The CDR3: CASSYAQPGEPLHF. The DNA of the CDR3 is TGTGCCAGCAGTTACGCCCAACCAGGGGAACCCCTCCACTTT.

The chain joins TRBV6-5 to TRBJ2-2; the match to TRBD2 covers 10 bases. This CDR3 is 15 amino acids long. The germline V gene has CDR1 MNHEY and CDR2 SVGAGI. V was pared by 5 bases and J by 4 bases, with 4 bases of the junction left unmatched. CDR3 sequence: CASSLLAGATGELFF. The CDR3, as DNA: TGTGCCAGCAGTCTTCTAGCGGGAGCCACCGGGGAGCTGTTTTTT.

The CDR3 sequence is CASKQGSGANEKLFF. In nucleotides, the CDR3 is TGTGCCAGCAAGCAGGGTAGTGGCGCTAATGAAAAACTGTTTTTT. This chain connects TRBV25-1 to TRBJ1-4; perhaps TRBD1 as D (5 bases). The CDR3 has 15 amino acids. The V gene lost 7 bases and the J gene lost 3 bases, with 15 bases spanning the gap. Germline values: CDR1 MGHDK, CDR2 SYGVNS.

The rearrangement uses TRBV2 and TRBJ2-2; 7 nucleotides match TRBD1. CDR1 is SNHLY, CDR2 FYNNEI, per germline. The junction had 3 bases not matched to a gene; V was cut back by 9 bases and J by 5 bases. The CDR3 extends over 12 amino acids. The CDR3 DNA is TGTGCCAGGACAGGGAGTACCGGGGAGCTGTTTTTT. Protein: CARTGSTGELFF.

This sequence joins TRBV6-5 and TRBJ2-5; D is ambiguous. The CDR3 consists of 13 residues. The V gene lost 4 bases and the J gene lost 3 bases, with 9 bases spanning the gap. Germline V gene lookup returns CDR1 MNHEY and CDR2 SVGAGI. The DNA of the CDR3 is TGTGCCAGCAGTTCTCACCCTAAAGAGACCCAGTACTTC. Protein product: CASSSHPKETQYF.

This chain joins TRBV7-8 and TRBJ2-7; D may correspond to TRBD1 or TRBD2 (5 bases each). The germline CDR1 and CDR2 sequences are SGHVS and FQNEAQ. The V end lost 3 bases, the J end lost 2 bases, and 20 bases lay between the germline ends. The length of the CDR3 is 17 residues. CDR3 sequence (DNA): TGTGCCAGCAGCTTTCTGAAGCGGTCGGGGCAAACCTACGAGCAGTACTTC. Translating it yields CASSFLKRSGQTYEQYF.

The rearrangement links TRBV7-9 to TRBJ2-2; D unclear. V dropped 5 bases and J dropped 3 bases, with 16 bases sitting between them. Germline loops: CDR1 SEHNR, CDR2 FQNEAQ (reference sequence). CDR3 length equals 16 residues. Written as DNA, the CDR3 is TGTGCCAGCAGCAACCCGGTTGGGGTTTACACCGGGGAGCTGTTTTTT. It encodes CASSNPVGVYTGELFF.

This sequence joins TRBV7-9 and TRBJ2-2, with D possibly matching TRBD2 (5 bases). CDR1 and CDR2 (germline): SEHNR, FQNEAQ (reference sequence). CDR3 size: 16 residues. Trimming took off 5 bases at V and 4 bases at J, with 17 bases between the two ends. CDR3 in amino acids: CASSPREARVTGELFF. Written as DNA, the CDR3 is TGTGCCAGCAGCCCCCGGGAAGCGCGAGTCACCGGGGAGCTGTTTTTT.

Only a few counts were recorded for this clone. This chain joins TRBV7-9 and TRBJ1-2; 9 bases match TRBD1. This CDR3 region has 15 residues. Germline-derived CDR1 and CDR2 are SEHNR and FQNEAQ (reference sequence). J lost 3 bases, V lost 5 bases, and 7 bases had no gene match. The CDR3 region has the DNA TGTGCCAGCAGCGTGATGGGACAGGGATACTATGGCTACACCTTC. Protein: CASSVMGQGYYGYTF.

This clone was detected a few times. V and J are TRBV9 and TRBJ2-1; D not resolved. Per germline, CDR1 SGDLS and CDR2 YYNGEE. Between the trimmed V and J ends, which lost 3 bases and 12 bases, there was a span of 13 bases. CDR3 length: 12 residues. CDR3 amino acids: CASSALGKMQFF. The CDR3 DNA follows: TGTGCCAGCAGCGCCCTTGGAAAGATGCAGTTCTTC.

The rearrangement joins TRBV27 to TRBJ2-7, with 9 bases lining up with TRBD2. This CDR3 region has 16 residues. V shed 6 bases, J shed 1 base, and the junction held 10 bases outside the gene matches. CDR1 is MNHEY, CDR2 SMNVEV, per germline (reference sequence). The chain's CDR3 is CASRPMGAGGSYEQYF. The CDR3 region has the DNA TGTGCCAGCAGGCCCATGGGCGCGGGGGGGTCCTACGAGCAGTACTTC.

The chain joins TRBV9 to TRBJ1-6, with D possibly matching TRBD1 (5 bases). V lost 3 bases and J 6 bases, leaving 7 bases between the germline ends. In germline, CDR1 is SGDLS, CDR2 YYNGEE. This CDR3 comprises 13 residues. Written as DNA, the CDR3 is TGTGCCAGCAGCGCGGACATTAATTCACCCCTCCACTTT. Translated, it gives CASSADINSPLHF.